These T cell receptor beta chains were read from a single sample in a study of CD8+ T cells in alopecia areata. Measured with immunoSEQ multiplex PCR; TCRdb has only the in-frame clones, and not every one. The repertoire consists of approximately 66,000 clones, with roughly 60% occurring once and the leading ten covering approximately 17%. The sample was CD8+ T cells sorted from blood, taken at week 0. The receptors here all came from a human donor with alopecia areata. Each CDR3 is given with its conserved first and last residue. D genes are given only for firm matches. A row's size may be missing; if present it is once, few, many or a size class.

TRBJ2-5,.,.,TRBV2,TGTGCCAGCACCGCAACGGGCGTCCAAGAGACCCAGTACTTC,CASTATGVQETQYF
TRBJ2-7,.,.,TRBV4-1,TGCGCCAGCAGCCAAGATTTCACGATCCCACCCTACGAGCAGTACTTC,CASSQDFTIPPYEQYF
TRBJ1-2,.,.,TRBV9,TGTGCCAGCAGCCCTACCCTGGGGGCAGGGAAGGATGGCTACACCTTC,CASSPTLGAGKDGYTF
TRBJ1-2,few,TRBD1,TRBV9,TGTGCCAGCAGCGCAGACCAGGGGGCCAACTATGGCTACACCTTC,CASSADQGANYGYTF
TRBJ2-1,.,TRBD2,TRBV5-4,TGTGCCAGCAGCTTGGTAGCGGTTCTAGCGGCTCCCAATGAGCAGTTCTTC,CASSLVAVLAAPNEQFF
TRBJ2-3,few,.,TRBV27,TGTGCCAGCCGCTCGGCGACCACAGATACGCAGTATTTT,CASRSATTDTQYF
TRBJ2-7,.,TRBD1,TRBV5-1,TGCGCCAGCAGCTTGGTGGGACAGGGCCACGAGCAGTACTTC,CASSLVGQGHEQYF
TRBJ2-3,.,TRBD1,TRBV9,TGTGCCAGCAGCCTAAGACAGGGGTCACCCACAGATACGCAGTATTTT,CASSLRQGSPTDTQYF
TRBJ1-6,.,.,TRBV27,TGTGCCAGCAGTTTCTCAAGGAATTCACCCCTCCACTTT,CASSFSRNSPLHF
TRBJ1-2,.,.,TRBV25-1,TGTGCCAGCAGTGACCCTGGGGGCGGCTACACCTTC,CASSDPGGGYTF
TRBJ2-7,.,.,TRBV11-2,TGTGCCAGCAGCCCCGGGGGAGGCAGTCCCTTCACCTACGAGCAGTACTTC,CASSPGGGSPFTYEQYF
TRBJ2-5,few,.,TRBV5-1,TGCGCCAGCAGCTCCGACTCCCCTTCCCAGTACTTC,CASSSDSPSQYF
TRBJ2-3,.,.,TRBV30,TGTGCCTGGAGCCTCGTCCAGCCTCAGTATTTT,CAWSLVQPQYF
TRBJ2-5,.,TRBD1,TRBV7-7,TGTGCCAGCAGCTCGGACAGGGGGCAGACCCAGTACTTC,CASSSDRGQTQYF
TRBJ2-1,.,TRBD1,TRBV7-3,TGTGCCAGCAGCCGCATCCGACAGGGCAAATACAATGAGCAGTTCTTC,CASSRIRQGKYNEQFF
TRBJ2-4,.,.,TRBV14,TGTGCCAGCAGCCAAGATCGGTCTACTATCCAGTACTTC,CASSQDRSTIQYF
TRBJ2-7,.,.,TRBV27,TGTGCCAGCCGACAGACGCGGTACGAGCAGTACTTC,CASRQTRYEQYF
TRBJ2-7,.,TRBD1,TRBV27,TGTGCCAGCAGTCTTCAGGGGGCCCGCGAGCAGTACTTC,CASSLQGAREQYF
TRBJ2-4,.,.,TRBV5-6,TGTGCCAGCAGCTTGTCCAGGGTGGTAGCCAAAAACATTCAGTACTTC,CASSLSRVVAKNIQYF
TRBJ2-7,.,.,TRBV4-1,TGCGCCAGCAGCCAGTCCGACAGCTACTACGAGCAGTACTTC,CASSQSDSYYEQYF
TRBJ2-7,.,.,TRBV6-5,TGTGCCAGCAGTTACGGGCGGCGGGAGCAGTACTTC,CASSYGRREQYF
TRBJ1-1,.,TRBD1,TRBV5-4,TGTGCCAGCAGCGTCGGGACAGGGCTGGCCACTGAAGCTTTCTTT,CASSVGTGLATEAFF
TRBJ2-7,.,TRBD1,TRBV7-6,TGTGCCAGCAGCCAAATAATTACAGGGGGCGAGCAGTACTTC,CASSQIITGGEQYF
TRBJ2-2,.,TRBD2,TRBV2,TGTGCCATCCTCGTGGGAGGGGCGCAGAACACCGGGGAGCTGTTTTTT,CAILVGGAQNTGELFF
TRBJ2-2,.,.,TRBV28,TGTGCCAGGCGACGGTACACCGGGGAGCTGTTTTTT,CARRRYTGELFF
TRBJ2-1,.,.,TRBV15,TGTGCCACCAGCAGAGACTCGGGGGAACTCTACAATGAGCAGTTCTTC,CATSRDSGELYNEQFF
TRBJ1-2,.,.,TRBV4-1,TGCGCCAGCAGCCGAGACCCTAGCCCATCCTATGGCTACACCTTC,CASSRDPSPSYGYTF
TRBJ1-2,.,.,TRBV7-9,TGTGCCAGCAGTGGAAGGCGATTCGATGATGGCTACACCTTC,CASSGRRFDDGYTF
TRBJ2-1,.,TRBD1,TRBV30,TGTGCCTGGAGTGTGGGGACAGGAAACAATGAGCAGTTCTTC,CAWSVGTGNNEQFF
TRBJ1-1,.,.,TRBV27,TGTGCCAGCAGTTTAGGGTCGAACACTGAAGCTTTCTTT,CASSLGSNTEAFF
TRBJ2-7,.,.,TRBV29-1,TGCAGCGTTGTAGGGGCGCAGGGGTCTGACGAGCAGTACTTC,CSVVGAQGSDEQYF
TRBJ2-3,.,.,TRBV29-1,TGCAGCGTAGACCCGGACAGCTCAGATACGCAGTATTTT,CSVDPDSSDTQYF
TRBJ1-1,few,.,TRBV30,TGTGCCTGGAGTGCGACTTATTTGAACACTGAAGCTTTCTTT,CAWSATYLNTEAFF
TRBJ1-2,.,.,TRBV29-1,TGCAGCGTTGAAGACCGTGGGTATGGCTACACCTTC,CSVEDRGYGYTF
TRBJ2-3,few,.,TRBV7-9,TGTGCCAGTAGGGACAAGCACAACACAGATACGCAGTATTTT,CASRDKHNTDTQYF
TRBJ2-2,.,TRBD2,TRBV7-2,TGTGCCAGCAGCTTTTTTGCGGGGGACACCGGGGAGCTGTTTTTT,CASSFFAGDTGELFF
TRBJ1-1,.,.,TRBV6-5,TGTGCCAGCAGTTACTCCCGTGTGGCTGAAGCTTTCTTT,CASSYSRVAEAFF
TRBJ2-1,.,TRBD1,TRBV30,TGTGCCTGGAGTGTGGGACAGCCAAATGAGCAGTTCTTC,CAWSVGQPNEQFF
TRBJ2-1,few,TRBD2,TRBV7-2,TGTGCCAGCAGCTTAAGCGGGGGCTCCTACAATGAGCAGTTCTTC,CASSLSGGSYNEQFF
TRBJ2-1,.,TRBD2,TRBV28,TGTGCCAGCAGTCTCTACAGCGGGAGGGCCTCGGAGCAGTTCTTC,CASSLYSGRASEQFF
TRBJ2-1,few,.,TRBV21-1,TGTGCCAGCAGCAAAAGGCCTAGCGTCGATGAGCAGTTCTTC,CASSKRPSVDEQFF
TRBJ2-1,once,TRBD1,TRBV7-9,TGTGCCAGCAGCTTAGTGGGGACAGGGCTCCGGCCCGAAGGCTGGCAGTTCTTC,CASSLVGTGLRPEGWQFF
TRBJ2-3,many,.,TRBV5-4,TGTGCCAGCAGCTTTGACGGGGGCACAGATACGCAGTATTTT,CASSFDGGTDTQYF
TRBJ2-7,few,.,TRBV7-9,TGTGCCAGCAGCTTGACCGGTCGGCTCTACGAGCAGTACTTC,CASSLTGRLYEQYF
TRBJ2-5,few,.,TRBV5-1,TGCGCCAGCAAGAGGGGCGGTCTCCAAGAGACCCAGTACTTC,CASKRGGLQETQYF
TRBJ1-4,.,TRBD1,TRBV5-6,TGTGCCAGCAGCCCGGGACAGGTCACTAATGAAAAACTGTTTTTT,CASSPGQVTNEKLFF
TRBJ2-5,few,TRBD2,TRBV7-3,TGTGCCAGCAGCCTAGCCGGGACTAGCGAACTCCAAGAGACCCAGTACTTC,CASSLAGTSELQETQYF
TRBJ1-1,few,.,TRBV18,TGTGCCAGCTCACCAGTGGGCGGTGACGCTTTCTTT,CASSPVGGDAFF
TRBJ1-2,.,TRBD1,TRBV29-1,TGCAGCGTTGAGACAGGGGACGATGGCTACACCTTC,CSVETGDDGYTF
TRBJ1-2,.,.,TRBV6-7,TGTGCCAGCAGTTACTACCGGGTCCCTCCAGGTAGCTATGGCTACACCTTC,CASSYYRVPPGSYGYTF
TRBJ2-5,.,.,TRBV4-2,TGTGCCAGCAGCCCCCTGTCTTACGGGGAACAAGAGACCCAGTACTTC,CASSPLSYGEQETQYF
TRBJ2-5,few,TRBD2,TRBV29-1,TGCAGCGCGCTACTAGCGGGAGACGCGACCCAGTACTTC,CSALLAGDATQYF
TRBJ2-2,many,TRBD1,TRBV5-5,TGTGCCAGCAGCTTATACAGGGGCCGTGCGAACACCGGGGAGCTGTTTTTT,CASSLYRGRANTGELFF
TRBJ2-1,.,TRBD2,TRBV5-1,TGCGCCAGCAGCTTGACTAGCGGGGGGGCCGTGGTCCATGAGCAGTTCTTC,CASSLTSGGAVVHEQFF
TRBJ2-2,.,.,TRBV30,TGTGCCTGGAGTTACTTAGCCTCCCCACAAGGGGAGCTGTTTTTT,CAWSYLASPQGELFF
TRBJ2-7,few,.,TRBV29-1,TGCAGCGTTGTTGGGTCAGGGAAATACTACGAGCAGTACTTC,CSVVGSGKYYEQYF
TRBJ1-1,few,.,TRBV5-1,TGCGCCAGCAGCTTAAGTGGGGGCGCGTACACTGAAGCTTTCTTT,CASSLSGGAYTEAFF
TRBJ2-6,many,.,TRBV6-5,TGTGCCAGCAGTGCCGGCGACTCTGGGGCCAACGTCCTGACTTTC,CASSAGDSGANVLTF
TRBJ2-7,.,.,TRBV12-5,TGTGCTAGTGGTTTAAGCCGGGACAACTACGAGCAGTACTTC,CASGLSRDNYEQYF
TRBJ1-1,few,TRBD1,TRBV6-5,TGTGCCAGCAGATCCGACAGGGTGCAAACTGAAGCTTTCTTT,CASRSDRVQTEAFF